The T cell receptor (beta chain) under discussion was sequenced for a study of blood T cell repertoires in COVID-19. TCRdb's table, derived via immunoSEQ multiplex PCR, lists solely in-frame clones and lacks some. The sample records 370,000 or so clones, more than 70% being singletons. V shed 5 bases and J 0 bases; nucleotides not matched to a gene: 8. The CDR3 consists of 16 residues. The germline V gene encodes CDR1 SGHTA and CDR2 FQGNSA. Living in about 25 US areas, the participants were between about 18 and 100 years of age. V usage is TRBV7-2 and J usage is TRBJ1-1, with 8 bases fitting TRBD1. This clonotype originated in a man younger than 45 who had recovered from COVID-19. The sample taken for sequencing was PBMCs or T cells enriched from blood (not recorded which). This chain's CDR3 is CASSPDRDYLNTEAFF. The CDR3 coding sequence is TGTGCCAGCAGCCCGGACAGGGACTACCTGAACACTGAAGCTTTCTTT.